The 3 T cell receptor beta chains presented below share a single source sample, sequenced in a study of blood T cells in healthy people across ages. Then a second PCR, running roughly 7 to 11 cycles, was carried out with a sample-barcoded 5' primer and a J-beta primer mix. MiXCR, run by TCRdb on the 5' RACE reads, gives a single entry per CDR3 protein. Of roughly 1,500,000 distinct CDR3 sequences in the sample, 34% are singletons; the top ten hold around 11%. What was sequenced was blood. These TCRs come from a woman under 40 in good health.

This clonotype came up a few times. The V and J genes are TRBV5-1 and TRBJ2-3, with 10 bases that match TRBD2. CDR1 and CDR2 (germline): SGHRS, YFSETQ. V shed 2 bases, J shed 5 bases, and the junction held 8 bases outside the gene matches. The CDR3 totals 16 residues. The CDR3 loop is CASSLGLAALLDTQYF. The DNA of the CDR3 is TGCGCCAGCAGCTTAGGACTAGCGGCCCTGTTAGATACGCAGTATTTT.

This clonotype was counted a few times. As DNA, the CDR3 is TGCGCCAGCAGCCCAGGACTAGCGGTGACTAGCACAGATACGCAGTATTTT. This encodes CASSPGLAVTSTDTQYF. The chain joins TRBV4-1 to TRBJ2-3; TRBD2 matches at 10 bases. The CDR3 length is 17 residues. The germline CDR1 and CDR2 sequences are MGHRA and YSYEKL. Unmatched junction bases numbered 7, after V lost 4 bases and J lost 0 bases.

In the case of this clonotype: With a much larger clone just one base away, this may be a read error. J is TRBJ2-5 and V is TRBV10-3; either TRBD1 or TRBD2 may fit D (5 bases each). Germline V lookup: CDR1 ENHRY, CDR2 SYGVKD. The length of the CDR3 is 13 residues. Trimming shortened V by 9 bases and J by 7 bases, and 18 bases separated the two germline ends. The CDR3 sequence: CAMRGEGAGTQYF. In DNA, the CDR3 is TGTGCCATGAGGGGAGAAGGAGCAGGGACCCAGTACTTC.